This TCR beta chain comes out of a study of patients and donors after allogeneic stem cell transplantation. V was pared by 1 base and J by 1 base, with 7 bases between. Germline CDR1 reads LNHDA; CDR2 reads SQIVND (reference sequence). The CDR3 sequence is 14 residues long. From the RT-PCR reads, TCRdb called clonotypes with MiXCR, one entry per CDR3 protein. The data hold 200,000 to 250,000 distinct CDR3 sequences, with roughly 13% observed a single time. There are a few counts of this clonotype. The J gene is TRBJ1-1, the V gene TRBV19, with D maybe TRBD1 (5 bases). The specimen sequenced was blood, either unsorted or a sorted T cell fraction (not recorded which). The sequence was obtained from a human donor who was either an allogeneic HSCT recipient or a stem cell or donor lymphocyte infusion donor (not recorded which). It is not recorded whose cells these are; they may come from a transplant donor. The CDR3 sequence: CASSIGQPNTEAFF. The CDR3 coding sequence is TGTGCCAGTAGTATAGGACAGCCGAACACTGAAGCTTTCTTT.